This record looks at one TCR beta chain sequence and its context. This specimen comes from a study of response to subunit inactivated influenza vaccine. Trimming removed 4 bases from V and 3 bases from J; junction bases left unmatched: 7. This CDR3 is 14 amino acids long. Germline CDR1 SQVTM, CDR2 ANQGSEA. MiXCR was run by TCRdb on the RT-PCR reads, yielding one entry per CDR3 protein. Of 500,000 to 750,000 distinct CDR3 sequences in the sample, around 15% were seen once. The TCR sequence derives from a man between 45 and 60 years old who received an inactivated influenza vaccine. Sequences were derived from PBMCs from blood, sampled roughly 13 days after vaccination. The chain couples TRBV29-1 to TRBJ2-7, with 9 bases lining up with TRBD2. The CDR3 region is CSVVVAGVVYEQYF. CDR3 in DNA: TGCAGCGTTGTGGTAGCGGGAGTTGTCTACGAGCAGTACTTC.